One TCR beta chain is described in this entry. Its antigen is not known. Sorted-subset replicate PCR reactions were performed with approximately 190 ng DNA, corresponding to roughly 30,000 T cell genomes. Using immunoSEQ multiplex PCR, the repertoire was profiled, and TCRdb retains in-frame clones only, with some absent. The data show about 680,000 clones, more than 70% seen once. This specimen belongs to a study of shared clonotypes between healthy human individuals. Study results and limitations: In a handful of donors, around 5% of naive CD4 clonotypes appeared in common. Sharing of clonotypes among donors was expected to vary with sequencing depth. Blood was the only sampled material, and tissue repertoires likely differ.

The germline V gene has CDR1 LNHDA and CDR2 SQIVND (reference sequence). This CDR3 is 15 amino acids long. Trimming cost V 2 bases and J 5 bases, with 15 bases left between them. This chain uses TRBV19 with TRBJ1-2; D is uncertain. This clonotype was sampled from a woman in her 30s in good health. The source material was memory CD4+ T cells sorted from blood. Subset of the sample: CD45RA-negative fraction. In DNA, the CDR3 is TGTGCCAGTAGTATATTAGGAACGGCGGATTATGGCTACACCTTC. This codes for CASSILGTADYGYTF.